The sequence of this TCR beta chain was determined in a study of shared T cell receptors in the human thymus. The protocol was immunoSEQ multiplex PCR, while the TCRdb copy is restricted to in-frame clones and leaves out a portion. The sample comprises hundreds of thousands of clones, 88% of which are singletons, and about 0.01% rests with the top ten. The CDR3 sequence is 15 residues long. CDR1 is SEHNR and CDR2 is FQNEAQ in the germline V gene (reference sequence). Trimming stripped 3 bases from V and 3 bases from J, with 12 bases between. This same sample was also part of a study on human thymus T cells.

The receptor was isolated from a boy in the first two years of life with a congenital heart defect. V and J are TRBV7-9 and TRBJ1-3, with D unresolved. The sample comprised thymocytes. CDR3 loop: CASSLPERYGNTIYF. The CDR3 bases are TGTGCCAGCAGCTTGCCGGAGAGGTATGGAAACACCATATATTTT.